These 15 T cell receptor beta chains share one sample of origin, sequenced in a study of Graves' ophthalmopathy and Graves' hyperthyroidism. Amplifying from RNA transcripts, the study obtained TCR beta CDR3 regions. Second-round multiplex PCR followed a first-round RT-PCR using HTBI primers. TCRdb recomputed calls from the multiplex PCR reads with MiXCR, one row per CDR3 protein. Here the sample spans some 380,000 distinct CDR3 sequences, roughly 14% being singletons. Sequenced: peripheral blood. These receptors were taken from a woman aged 18-29 years with stable Graves' hyperthyroidism.

This clonotype has at least ten counts. The V and J genes are TRBV12-3 or TRBV12-4 and TRBJ1-2; TRBD1 aligns across 9 bases. V trimming: 1 base; J trimming: 4 bases; junction bases outside the gene matches: 4. The CDR3 sequence is 15 residues long. CDR3 sequence reads: CASSLETGGFYGYTF. The CDR3 DNA sequence: TGTGCCAGCAGTTTAGAGACAGGGGGTTTCTATGGCTACACCTTC.

The V gene is TRBV11-1, the J gene TRBJ2-2; 8 bases are a match to TRBD2. V lost 7 bases to trimming and J lost 5 bases; unmatched junction nucleotides: 18. Germline CDR1 SGHAT, CDR2 FQDESV (reference sequence). The length of the CDR3 is 18 residues. CDR3 bases: TGTGCCAGCACCCCCCGGCGGGGGGATCGTCGCAGGACCGGGGAGCTGTTTTTT. Translating gives CASTPRRGDRRRTGELFF. Full variable domain (missing parts from reference TRBV11-1 and TRBJ2-2): EAEVAQSPRYKITEKSQAVAFWCDPISGHATLYWYRQILGQGPELLVQFQDESVVDDSQLPKDRFSAERLKGVDSTLKIQPAELGDSAMYLCASTPRRGDRRRTGELFFGEGSRLTVL.

This clonotype was seen ten or more times. The chain joins TRBV24-1 to TRBJ2-5; D remains ambiguous. CDR1 is KGHDR, CDR2 SFDVKD, per germline. The CDR3 has 15 residues. V dropped 2 bases and J dropped 0 bases, with 9 bases sitting between them. The CDR3 protein is CATSDSAPYQETQYF. As DNA, the CDR3 is TGTGCCACCAGTGATTCGGCGCCATACCAAGAGACCCAGTACTTC.

This clonotype was picked up many times. The V gene is TRBV7-2, the J gene TRBJ1-3; D unresolved. This CDR3 region has 14 residues. Trimming removed 5 bases from V and 4 bases from J, with 12 bases in between. Germline values: CDR1 SGHTA, CDR2 FQGNSA. The CDR3 sequence: CASSPARNGNTIYF. DNA of the CDR3: TGTGCCAGCAGCCCCGCTCGAAACGGAAACACCATATATTTT.

This clonotype showed up many times. The rearrangement links TRBV6-5 to TRBJ1-1, with 8 bases that match TRBD1. The CDR3 spans 16 residues. The germline gives CDR1 MNHEY, CDR2 SVGAGI. The ends lost 2 bases at V and 1 base at J; junction bases unmatched: 6. CDR3 region: CASSYLYRGGNTEAFF. CDR3 coding DNA: TGTGCCAGCAGTTACCTCTACAGGGGGGGGAACACTGAAGCTTTCTTT.

This clonotype was recorded at least ten times. The V call is TRBV7-2, the J call TRBJ1-2, with D possibly being TRBD1 (5 bases). CDR1 is SGHTA and CDR2 is FQGNSA in the germline V gene. Trimming pared 5 bases from V and 0 bases from J, leaving 13 bases between. The CDR3 sequence is 15 residues long. The CDR3 loop is CASSLDYRSNYGYTF. DNA of the CDR3: TGTGCCAGCAGCCTCGATTACAGGTCTAACTATGGCTACACCTTC.

As for this clonotype: One end of the junction varies from germline; a read error may be responsible. The rearrangement joins TRBV12-3 or TRBV12-4 to TRBJ1-6, with 7 bases lining up with TRBD1. This CDR3 region has 14 residues. The CDR3 bases are TGTGCCAGCAGTGTAGCAGGGGGAGATTCACCCCTCCACTTT. It specifies CASSVAGGDSPLHF.

In regard to this clonotype: Given a much more abundant clone one base away, this may be a read error. The chain employs TRBV7-9 and TRBJ1-1, with D perhaps TRBD1 (6 bases). The CDR3 extends over 13 amino acids. Germline assignment: CDR1 SEHNR and CDR2 FQNEAQ (reference sequence). The CDR3 sequence: CASSSYGDTEACF. For the CDR3, the DNA is TGTGCCAGCAGCTCCTACGGGGACACTGAAGCTTGCTTT.

The chain links TRBV7-9 to TRBJ1-2, with D unclear. CDR3 length equals 14 residues. V lost 1 base and J lost 6, with 12 bases in between. Germline CDR1 reads SEHNR; CDR2 reads FQNEAQ (reference sequence). The CDR3 nucleotides are TGTGCCAGCAGCTTAGGGCGGCCGCCCGATGGCTACACCTTC. Protein: CASSLGRPPDGYTF.

This clonotype has at least ten counts. The CDR3 DNA reads as TGTGCCAGCACTCCTGAGTTTAATAGCAATCAGCCCCAGCATTTT. Protein: CASTPEFNSNQPQHF. This chain links TRBV6-2 or TRBV6-3 with TRBJ1-5, with D uncertain. CDR1 MNHEY and CDR2 SVGEGT come from the germline V gene. Trimming removed 7 bases at V and 0 bases at J, with 13 bases between. The CDR3 consists of 15 residues.

This clonotype showed up many times. The rearrangement joins TRBV2 to TRBJ2-5; perhaps D is TRBD1 or TRBD2 (6 bases each). Germline CDR1 SNHLY, CDR2 FYNNEI. V shed 9 bases and J shed 1 base, with 9 bases lying between them. The CDR3 consists of 12 residues. The CDR3 DNA is TGTGCCAGAGGGGGGTTCCAAGAGACCCAGTACTTC. It specifies CARGGFQETQYF.

This clonotype was recorded many times. This rearrangement joins TRBV12-3 or TRBV12-4 to TRBJ1-1; no clear D gene. V gave up 4 bases and J gave up 2 bases, with 11 bases separating them. This CDR3 comprises 14 residues. CDR3 region: CASSYRAPNTEAFF. Written as DNA, the CDR3 is TGTGCCAGCAGTTACCGGGCTCCTAACACTGAAGCTTTCTTT.

Regarding this clonotype: In this CDR3 the conserved last residue, phenylalanine or tryptophan, is missing, so a read error is likely. This rearrangement joins TRBV6-1 to TRBJ1-2; 9 nucleotides match TRBD1. This CDR3 has 16 amino acids. CDR1 MNHNS and CDR2 SASEGT come from the germline V gene. V shed 4 bases, J shed 2 bases, and the junction held 8 bases outside the gene matches. DNA of the CDR3: TGTGCCAGCAGTGGCCGGGCGGACAGGGGCAACTATGGCTACACCATC. This gives the protein CASSGRADRGNYGYTI.

At least ten counts were recorded for this clonotype. The gene calls are TRBV6-1 and TRBJ1-1; no clear D. The CDR3 consists of 15 residues. Germline V gives CDR1 MNHNS, CDR2 SASEGT. V gave up 6 bases and J gave up 5 bases, with 19 bases separating them. CDR3 residues: CASSQIPDSWTEAFF. The CDR3 DNA reads as TGTGCCAGCAGCCAAATTCCCGATTCGTGGACTGAAGCTTTCTTT.

This clonotype was seen many times. The genes are TRBV7-9 and TRBJ2-5, with TRBD2 matching over 9 bases. In germline, CDR1 is SEHNR, CDR2 FQNEAQ (reference sequence). J was trimmed by 2 bases and V by 5 bases; bases with no gene match: 9. This CDR3 contains 16 residues. The CDR3 bases are TGTGCCAGCAGCCCGCGACTAGCGGAACCGCAAGAGACCCAGTACTTC. Translating it yields CASSPRLAEPQETQYF.